The clone carrying this T cell receptor (beta chain) has a count of ten or more. The source material, roughly 18-32 mg of unsorted bulk tissue, was used to co-extract RNA and DNA. This entry belongs to a study of tumor-infiltrating lymphocytes in primary liver carcinoma. The CDR3 sequence is 14 residues long. Germline V gene data show CDR1 as SGHVS and CDR2 as FQNEAQ. The V end lost 2 bases, the J end lost 7 bases, and 14 bases lay between the germline ends. Researchers generated TCR beta cDNA from roughly 510 ng of total RNA, relying on a constant-region primer. Three nested multiplex PCR rounds, a slightly modified ARM-PCR method, built the TCR beta libraries. The first two PCR rounds used TRBV1-TRBV30 primers with a Cbeta primer, roughly 10 cycles each. TCRdb re-analysed the multiplex PCR reads in MiXCR, keeping a single row per CDR3 protein. The sample has about 99,000 distinct CDR3 sequences; almost 70% are singletons.

The rearrangement joins TRBV7-8 to TRBJ1-1; D unresolved. The sequencing input was liver tumor tissue from sampling region 5. Subset of the sample: tumor region T5, tumor centre. This receptor was taken from a woman aged 55-69 years with primary liver carcinoma and hepatitis B virus infection. The CDR3 DNA sequence: TGTGCCAGCAGCTTACTGAGCAGGCATGGTGAAGCTTTCTTT. Amino acid sequence: CASSLLSRHGEAFF.